This T cell receptor beta chain was identified in a study of blood T cell repertoires in COVID-19. Overall study: T cells, B-cell-depleted T cells, or PBMCs provided the cDNA or gDNA that served as material.

Original processing methods: Amplifying reference gene primers gave estimates of nucleated cell counts. This table comes from immunoSEQ multiplex PCR, and its TCRdb copy is limited to in-frame clones, with some not included. V, J and clone size reflect that table, while D and trimming were determined from the DNA. The data show hundreds of thousands of clones, roughly 85% seen once. CDR1 is LNHDA and CDR2 is SQIVND in the germline V gene (reference sequence). The V segment lost 2 bases and the J segment 4 bases; nucleotides outside the gene matches: 5. The CDR3 length is 15 residues. The J gene is TRBJ1-1, the V gene TRBV19, with 9 bases lining up with TRBD1. The source is a woman aged 30 to 39 with active or convalescent COVID-19. Sequenced sample: peripheral blood. CDR3 sequence reads: CASSILQGAGTEAFF. The CDR3 DNA sequence: TGTGCCAGTAGTATACTACAGGGGGCGGGCACTGAAGCTTTCTTT.